This T cell receptor beta chain emerged from a study of OX40 agonist ivuxolimab in advanced cancers. In the study overall: Patients received intravenous ivuxolimab every 2 weeks at 0.01 to 10 mg/kg. Patients enrolled in dose escalation were diagnosed with hepatocellular carcinoma, melanoma, renal cell or head and neck cancer. Whole-study results and caveats: By week 6 at 0.1 to 3.0 mg/kg, blood CD4+ and CD8+ T cells had expanded clonally.

Trimming took 2 bases from V and 7 from J; bases not matched to a gene: 5. This CDR3 has 13 residues. Per the germline V gene, CDR1 is SGHRS and CDR2 is YFSETQ. The assay was immunoSEQ multiplex PCR, and TCRdb's table has in-frame clones only and misses some. Here the sample spans about 36,000 clones, approximately 80% being singletons. Of note for this clone: The target antigen is unknown.

The rearrangement links TRBV5-1 to TRBJ1-1, with 7 bases aligning to TRBD1. The receptor was isolated from an adult with an advanced solid tumor such as melanoma, head and neck, liver or kidney cancer. The input for sequencing was CD4+ or CD8+ T cells sorted from blood, taken in a trial of the OX40 agonist ivuxolimab. CDR3 sequence reads: CASSFLTGNEAFF. In nucleotides, the CDR3 is TGCGCCAGCAGCTTCCTGACAGGGAATGAAGCTTTCTTT.